This entry features one T cell receptor (beta chain) sequence. Its antigen is currently unknown. The record originates from a study of a mutant IDH1 vaccine in newly diagnosed glioma. Study details: Vaccines were begun 4-6 weeks after radiotherapy alone, or with temozolomide cycles. Pretreatment consisted of radiotherapy, temozolomide, or both, with most receiving both.

Clones were sequenced by immunoSEQ multiplex PCR, and TCRdb holds only the in-frame ones, with some missing. The sample holds 56,000 or so clones, over 70% seen once. The time point was: week 47, end of study. The investigators gave 300 ug of mutant IDH1 20-mer peptide in each vaccine dose, together with topical imiquimod. Germline loops: CDR1 SNHLY, CDR2 FYNNEI. This CDR3 is 14 amino acids long. Trimming left V 4 bases short and J 1 base short, with 11 bases between. V is TRBV2 and J is TRBJ2-7; tentative D call: TRBD1 (6 bases). This material consisted of PBMCs, taken from a glioma patient whose treatment included an IDH1 peptide vaccine. The clonotype was recovered from a man aged 45 to 65 with glioma. CDR3 DNA sequence: TGTGCCAGCAGTGTTGGACAGTGGTCCTACGAGCAGTACTTC. Its protein product is CASSVGQWSYEQYF.